The rows below give T cell receptor beta chains drawn from one sample of a study of sequential checkpoint blockade in melanoma. The assay was immunoSEQ multiplex PCR, and TCRdb's table has in-frame clones only and misses some. The data show more than 2,000 clones, 20% to 25% seen once. Sequencing was performed on tumor tissue (inferred from file names), taken from a patient given nivolumab and ipilimumab in sequence. Every receptor here comes from a human donor with melanoma. Both conserved end residues are part of each CDR3.

j_call,v_call,cdr3_length,cdr3_aa
TRBJ2-1,TRBV28,16,CASRGVETGPYNEQFF
TRBJ1-4,TRBV28,15,CASSLGGHRPEKLFF
TRBJ2-1,TRBV19,20,CASSILPRSLAGGYYNEQFF
TRBJ1-2,TRBV6-7,11,CASDGYYGYTF
TRBJ1-1,TRBV6-8,12,CASSYSAGEAFF
TRBJ2-1,TRBV19,14,CASSIGALYNEQFF
TRBJ2-7,TRBV9,15,CASSVAGTASSEQYF
TRBJ1-1,TRBV11-3,15,CASSLSNRLNTEAFF
TRBJ2-7,TRBV6-8,14,CAISSGRGEGEQYF
TRBJ2-6,TRBV6-8,15,CASSAQGSGANVLTF
TRBJ1-1,TRBV29-1,15,CSVEDLVVTNTEAFF
TRBJ2-1,TRBV18,18,CASSPDVFDYPPADEQFF
TRBJ2-1,TRBV10-3,18,CAISESGAGAASYNEQFF
TRBJ1-5,TRBV19,15,CASSTRVGGNQPQHF
TRBJ2-1,TRBV5-1,15,CASSLLLAGGTEQFF
TRBJ2-1,TRBV11-3,15,CASSRLAGVLNEQFF
TRBJ2-7,TRBV29-1,13,CSVGGTGGPEQYF
TRBJ2-7,TRBV11-3,16,CASSRATGGGLDEQYF
TRBJ1-1,TRBV19,11,CASSLRVEAFF
TRBJ1-5,TRBV6-8,15,CASSTGQGHNQPQHF
TRBJ2-5,TRBV19,14,CASSPLGLEETQYF
TRBJ1-5,TRBV28,15,CASSLIAGGNQPQHF
TRBJ1-2,TRBV19,12,CASSIDRYGYTF
TRBJ1-1,TRBV11-3,14,CASSQAGGIGEAFF
TRBJ2-5,TRBV29-1,14,CSVYGQGGQETQYF
TRBJ1-2,TRBV11-3,16,CASSLRSPWQGDGYTF
TRBJ2-3,TRBV28,13,CASSYRLGDTQYF
TRBJ2-7,TRBV18,14,CASSPPSHVGEQYF
TRBJ2-5,TRBV14,15,CASSQFMAGEETQYF
TRBJ2-1,TRBV6-8,19,CASSFTSGRAKMVYNEQFF
TRBJ2-6,TRBV6-8,15,CASSYSSSGANVLTF
TRBJ1-1,TRBV5-1,15,CASSLDGQGGSEAFF
TRBJ1-5,TRBV6-8,16,CASSSIRDRAIQPQHF
TRBJ2-2,TRBV11-3,16,CASSLVAGGPIGELFF
TRBJ1-5,TRBV11-3,14,CASSFTTGPWPQHF
TRBJ2-3,TRBV14,17,CASSPYQGGGSSDTQYF
TRBJ1-5,TRBV19,21,CASSIDGFALHRGQSNQPQHF
TRBJ1-1,TRBV5-1,14,CASRTGQGNTEAFF
TRBJ1-5,TRBV11-3,16,CASSPQGGVLGQPQHF
TRBJ2-5,TRBV6-8,13,CASQRDYQETQYF
TRBJ2-5,TRBV6-8,16,CASSDFAGRREETQYF
TRBJ2-3,TRBV25-1,17,CASSERQGAVGTDTQYF
TRBJ1-1,TRBV6-8,14,CASSYGTGNTEAFF
TRBJ2-7,TRBV12-5,16,CASGLLRPSVLHEQYF
TRBJ1-3,TRBV19,15,CASSQGVLSGNTIYF
TRBJ2-7,TRBV7-1,13,CASSLKDQAAQYF